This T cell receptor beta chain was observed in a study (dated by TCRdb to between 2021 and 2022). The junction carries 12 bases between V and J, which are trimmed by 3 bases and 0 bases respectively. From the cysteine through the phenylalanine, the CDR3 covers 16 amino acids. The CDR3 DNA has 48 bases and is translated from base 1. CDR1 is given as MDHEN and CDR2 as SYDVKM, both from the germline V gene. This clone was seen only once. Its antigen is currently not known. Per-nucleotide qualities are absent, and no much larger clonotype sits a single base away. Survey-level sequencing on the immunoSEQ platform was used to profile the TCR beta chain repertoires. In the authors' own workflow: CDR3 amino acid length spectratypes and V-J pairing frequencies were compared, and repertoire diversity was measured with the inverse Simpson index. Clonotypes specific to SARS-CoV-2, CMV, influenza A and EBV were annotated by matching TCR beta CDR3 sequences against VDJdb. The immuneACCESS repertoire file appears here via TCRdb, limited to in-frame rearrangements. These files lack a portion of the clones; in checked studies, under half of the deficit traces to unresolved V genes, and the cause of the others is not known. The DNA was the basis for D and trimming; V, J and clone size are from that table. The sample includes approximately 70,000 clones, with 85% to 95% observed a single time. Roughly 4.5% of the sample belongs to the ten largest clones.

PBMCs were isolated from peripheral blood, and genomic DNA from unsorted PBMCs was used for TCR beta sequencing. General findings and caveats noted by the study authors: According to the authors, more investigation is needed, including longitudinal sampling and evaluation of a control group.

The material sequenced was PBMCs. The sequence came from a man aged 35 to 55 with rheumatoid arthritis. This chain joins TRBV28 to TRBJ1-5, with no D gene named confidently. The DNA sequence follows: TGTGCCAGCAGTTTGGTACAGCCGTATAGCAATCAGCCCCAGCATTTT. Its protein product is CASSLVQPYSNQPQHF.